This TCR beta chain was retrieved from a study of cytomegalovirus exposure and HLA in healthy donors. Trimming at V came to 5 bases and at J to 8 bases, leaving 7 bases not matched to a gene. Germline assignment: CDR1 SGHRS and CDR2 YFSETQ. This CDR3 is built from 14 residues. The table came from immunoSEQ multiplex PCR; TCRdb's copy has only in-frame clones and leaves some out. The sample has under 250,000 clones, roughly 84% seen once. The sequenced sample was PBMCs. This receptor was obtained from a woman under 30 in good health and CMV-seropositive. The rearrangement joins TRBV5-1 to TRBJ1-4, with 9 bases lining up with TRBD1. CDR3 residues: CASRGTGQEEKLFF. The CDR3 DNA is TGCGCCAGCAGGGGGACAGGGCAAGAAGAAAAACTGTTTTTT.